One sample yielded the 25 T cell receptor beta chains listed below, sequenced in a study of shared clonotypes between healthy human individuals. Produced via immunoSEQ multiplex PCR; TCRdb's table is partial and in-frame only. Here the sample spans 400,000 to 600,000 clones, over 60% being singletons. The sequenced sample consisted of PBMCs. The receptor source for this set is a woman aged 40 to 50 in good health. Some clones in this sample may be carry-over from other donors' samples.

V gene TRBV9 combines with J gene TRBJ2-7; no firm D call. Germline loops: CDR1 SGDLS, CDR2 YYNGEE. The CDR3 has 14 residues. Trimming took off 0 bases at V and 2 bases at J, with 9 bases between the two ends. The CDR3 DNA sequence: TGTGCCAGCAGCGTAGGTTCTCAGGCCTACGAGCAGTACTTC. Its protein is CASSVGSQAYEQYF.

With respect to this clone: This sample includes further DNA sequences coding for the same CDR3. This rearrangement joins TRBV7-9 to TRBJ2-1, with D perhaps assigned TRBD1 or TRBD2 (5 bases each). The CDR3 covers 13 residues. Germline CDR1 is SEHNR and CDR2 is FQNEAQ (reference sequence). V shed 5 bases and J shed 5 bases, with 10 bases lying between them. CDR3 DNA sequence: TGTGCCAGCAGCCTAGGGACCGACAATGAGCAGTTCTTC. This gives the protein CASSLGTDNEQFF.

The rearrangement links TRBV4-2 to TRBJ2-2; TRBD1 might be the D (6 bases). The CDR3 has 16 amino acids. Germline V lookup: CDR1 LGHNA, CDR2 YNFKEQ. V lost 1 base to trimming and J lost 4 bases, with 13 bases between them. The DNA for the CDR3 is TGTGCCAGCAGCCAAGGAGAGCTCAGGGGCACCGGGGAGCTGTTTTTT. Its protein product is CASSQGELRGTGELFF.

The V call is TRBV19, the J call TRBJ1-2; D gene unclear. V lost 1 base to trimming and J lost 1 base, with 16 bases between them. This CDR3 has 17 amino acids. CDR1 and CDR2 (germline): LNHDA, SQIVND (reference sequence). CDR3 residues: CASSIAPAGTSNYGYTF. CDR3 DNA sequence: TGTGCCAGTAGTATAGCTCCCGCGGGCACCAGTAACTATGGCTACACCTTC.

The chain uses TRBV2 and TRBJ2-1; TRBD1 agrees at 7 bases. CDR1 is SNHLY and CDR2 is FYNNEI in the germline V gene. The V and J ends lost 4 bases and 9 bases, in that order; junction bases with no gene match: 6. The CDR3 runs 13 residues. CDR3 protein: CASSATGTAEQFF. CDR3 coding DNA: TGTGCCAGCAGTGCAACCGGGACAGCTGAGCAGTTCTTC.

The genes are TRBV29-1 and TRBJ2-2; 8 bases are shared with TRBD2. Germline V gene sequence: CDR1 SQVTM, CDR2 ANQGSEA. The CDR3 loop spans 15 amino acids. V was pared by 4 bases and J by 6 bases, with 10 bases of the junction left unmatched. In DNA, the CDR3 is TGCAGCGTTGGACCCGGGACTAGAGGGGCCGGGGAGCTGTTTTTT. It translates to CSVGPGTRGAGELFF.

The rearrangement uses TRBV5-1 and TRBJ2-3; 8 bases are a match to TRBD1. Per germline, CDR1 SGHRS and CDR2 YFSETQ. This CDR3 spans 15 amino acids. V shed 4 bases and J 4 bases; nucleotides not matched to a gene: 8. The CDR3 nucleotides read TGCGCCAGCAGCATGGCGGACAGGGAGTCAGATACGCAGTATTTT. Amino acid sequence: CASSMADRESDTQYF.

The chain uses TRBV7-2 and TRBJ2-7; the match to TRBD2 covers 9 bases. The CDR3 is made up of 18 amino acids. Germline values: CDR1 SGHTA, CDR2 FQGNSA. V shed 4 bases and J 0 bases; nucleotides not matched to a gene: 13. CDR3 loop: CASSSLGDTSGFSYEQYF. The CDR3 DNA follows: TGTGCCAGCAGCTCCTTAGGGGATACTAGCGGGTTCTCCTACGAGCAGTACTTC. Looking up the rest from reference TRBV7-2 and TRBJ2-7 gives the full variable domain: GAGVSQSPSNKVTEKGKDVELRCDPISGHTALYWYRQSLGQGLEFLIYFQGNSAPDKSGLPSDRFSAERTGGSVSTLTIQRTQQEDSAVYLCASSSLGDTSGFSYEQYFGPGTRLTVT.

The genes are TRBV5-6 and TRBJ2-1; weak D call: TRBD1 (6 bases). Trimming left V 1 base short and J 7 bases short, with 15 bases between. Germline CDR1 and CDR2: SGHDT and YYEEEE. The CDR3 has 15 residues. CDR3 region: CASSLIRDNINEQFF. As DNA, the CDR3 is TGTGCCAGCAGCTTGATCCGGGACAACATAAATGAGCAGTTCTTC.

This clone was observed a few times. The chain is built from TRBV29-1 and TRBJ1-1; D is uncertain. V was pared by 4 bases and J by 4 bases, with 7 bases between. Germline CDR1 reads SQVTM; CDR2 reads ANQGSEA. The CDR3 length is 11 residues. DNA for the CDR3: TGCAGCGTTGGTTGGAGCACTGAAGCTTTCTTT. It encodes CSVGWSTEAFF.

This rearrangement joins TRBV11-2 to TRBJ1-3, with TRBD1 matching 9 bases. Losses at the gene ends were 5 bases for V and 4 bases for J; bases not matched to a gene: 18. The germline gives CDR1 SGHAT, CDR2 FQNNGV. This CDR3 contains 19 residues. This chain's CDR3 is CASSRTGTGTSTYGNTIYF. CDR3 coding DNA: TGTGCCAGCAGCCGAACCGGGACAGGGACTTCCACTTACGGAAACACCATATATTTT.

This rearrangement joins TRBV7-6 to TRBJ2-5, with 9 bases that match TRBD1. The CDR3 runs 13 residues. CDR1 is SGHVS, CDR2 FNYEAQ, per germline. Trimming took 8 bases from V and 5 from J; bases not matched to a gene: 6. The CDR3 here is CASSWDRDETQYF. CDR3 DNA sequence: TGTGCCAGCTCCTGGGACAGGGATGAGACCCAGTACTTC.

This clone has just one count. V is TRBV5-1 and J is TRBJ2-1, with 7 bases that match TRBD2. V trimming: 4 bases; J trimming: 4 bases; junction bases outside the gene matches: 5. Germline CDR1 and CDR2: SGHRS and YFSETQ. The CDR3 length is 14 residues. CDR3 sequence reads: CASSTGLEYNEQFF. As DNA, the CDR3 is TGCGCCAGCAGCACAGGACTAGAGTACAATGAGCAGTTCTTC.

This clone was counted only a few times. The chain uses TRBV7-2 and TRBJ1-2; perhaps TRBD1 as D (6 bases). The CDR3 has 15 amino acids. V was trimmed by 0 bases and J by 3 bases, leaving 11 bases between them. Germline-derived CDR1 and CDR2 are SGHTA and FQGNSA. The CDR3 DNA reads as TGTGCCAGCAGCTTAGCGATAGGGGGTGACTATGGCTACACCTTC. Translated: CASSLAIGGDYGYTF.

This chain joins TRBV6-1 and TRBJ1-2; D uncertain. The germline V and J ends were trimmed by 3 bases and 4 bases, with 15 bases remaining between them. Germline loops: CDR1 MNHNS, CDR2 SASEGT. CDR3 size: 15 residues. The CDR3 loop is CASSDYGVGAYGYTF. The CDR3 bases are TGTGCCAGCAGTGATTATGGAGTTGGAGCCTATGGCTACACCTTC.

The chain joins TRBV7-9 to TRBJ2-4, with D possibly TRBD1 on 6 matching bases. This CDR3 contains 16 residues. Trimming stripped 1 base from V and 0 bases from J, with 10 bases between. CDR1 SEHNR and CDR2 FQNEAQ come from the germline V gene (reference sequence). The CDR3 sequence: CASSLGPQGAKNIQYF. Here the CDR3 DNA reads TGTGCCAGCAGCTTAGGGCCACAGGGAGCCAAAAACATTCAGTACTTC.

The rearrangement joins TRBV14 to TRBJ1-1; D is undetermined. The CDR3 loop spans 14 amino acids. Germline-derived CDR1 and CDR2 are SGHDN and FVKESK. The germline V and J ends were trimmed by 1 base and 3 bases, with 9 bases remaining between them. The CDR3 is CASSQVSWDTEAFF. CDR3 in DNA: TGTGCCAGCAGCCAAGTAAGTTGGGACACTGAAGCTTTCTTT.

This chain joins TRBV2 and TRBJ2-6, with D tentatively TRBD1 or TRBD2 (5 bases each). In germline, CDR1 is SNHLY, CDR2 FYNNEI. The CDR3 sequence is 14 residues long. V lost 7 bases and J lost 3, with 10 bases in between. The CDR3 is CASIRGFGANVLTF. For the CDR3, the DNA is TGTGCCAGCATTCGGGGCTTTGGGGCCAACGTCCTGACTTTC.

The rearrangement joins TRBV4-2 to TRBJ2-6; TRBD2 might be the D (6 bases). The CDR3 is 18 amino acids. V was pared by 0 bases and J by 1 base, with 13 bases between. The germline CDR1 and CDR2 sequences are LGHNA and YNFKEQ. The CDR3 nucleotides read TGTGCCAGCAGCCAAGATCTCCAGGGAGGTTCTGGGGCCAACGTCCTGACTTTC. This encodes CASSQDLQGGSGANVLTF.

The chain links TRBV6-1 to TRBJ2-4; 7 bases map to TRBD1. This CDR3 has 14 amino acids. V gave up 2 bases and J gave up 5 bases; unmatched junction bases: 3. CDR1 and CDR2 from the germline V gene are MNHNS and SASEGT. This CDR3 is CASSERDRENIQYF. CDR3 DNA: TGTGCCAGCAGTGAAAGGGACAGAGAAAACATTCAGTACTTC.

The genes are TRBV28 and TRBJ2-7; possible D gene TRBD1, 6 bases. From germline, CDR1 is MDHEN and CDR2 SYDVKM. The V end lost 5 bases, the J end lost 2 bases, and 13 bases lay between the germline ends. The CDR3 contains 14 residues. DNA for the CDR3: TGTGCCAGCAGTACGCCGGGACAAGCCTACGAGCAGTACTTC. It translates to CASSTPGQAYEQYF.

This clone has a single count. The V call is TRBV10-3, the J call TRBJ2-3, with D possibly matching TRBD1 (5 bases). V gave up 5 bases and J gave up 0 bases, with 12 bases separating them. In germline, CDR1 is ENHRY, CDR2 SYGVKD. This CDR3 has 15 residues. CDR3 coding DNA: TGTGCCATCAGTCTTGGACAACTTAGCACAGATACGCAGTATTTT. Its protein is CAISLGQLSTDTQYF.

This chain uses TRBV2 with TRBJ1-3; possible D gene TRBD1, 6 bases. Germline V gene sequence: CDR1 SNHLY, CDR2 FYNNEI. This CDR3 has 15 residues. V was trimmed by 6 bases and J by 3 bases, leaving 15 bases between them. The CDR3 loop is CASRVWQGYGNTIYF. The CDR3, as DNA: TGTGCCAGCAGGGTCTGGCAGGGGTATGGAAACACCATATATTTT.

This clone was detected a few times. The rearrangement links TRBV6-1 to TRBJ2-1, with TRBD1 as a possible D gene (6 bases). The CDR3 is 15 residues long. The V gene's germline CDR1 is MNHNS and CDR2 SASEGT. Deletions cut 4 bases from V and 9 bases from J, with 19 bases between. The CDR3 sequence: CASSVTDARGGEQFF. Written as DNA, the CDR3 is TGTGCCAGCAGTGTGACGGACGCCAGGGGCGGTGAGCAGTTCTTC.

This chain joins TRBV6-5 and TRBJ2-1, with no clear D. CDR3 length: 14 residues. CDR1 and CDR2 from the germline V gene are MNHEY and SVGAGI. V was shortened by 2 bases and J by 6 bases, with 11 bases between the two germline ends. The CDR3 protein is CASSYKDRSNEQFF. CDR3 DNA sequence: TGTGCCAGCAGTTACAAGGATAGAAGCAATGAGCAGTTCTTC.